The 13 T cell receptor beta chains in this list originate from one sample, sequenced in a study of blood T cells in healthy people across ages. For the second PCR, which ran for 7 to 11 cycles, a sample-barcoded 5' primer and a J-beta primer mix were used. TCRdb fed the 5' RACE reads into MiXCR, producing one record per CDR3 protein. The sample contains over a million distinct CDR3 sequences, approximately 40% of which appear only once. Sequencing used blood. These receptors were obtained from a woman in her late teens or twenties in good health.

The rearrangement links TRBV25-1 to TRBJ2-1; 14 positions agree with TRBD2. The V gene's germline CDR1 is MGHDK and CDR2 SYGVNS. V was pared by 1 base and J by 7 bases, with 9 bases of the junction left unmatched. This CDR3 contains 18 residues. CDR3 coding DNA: TGTGCCAGCAGTGAATTAGGGACTAGCGGGAGTAGATGGAATGAGCAGTTCTTC. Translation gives CASSELGTSGSRWNEQFF.

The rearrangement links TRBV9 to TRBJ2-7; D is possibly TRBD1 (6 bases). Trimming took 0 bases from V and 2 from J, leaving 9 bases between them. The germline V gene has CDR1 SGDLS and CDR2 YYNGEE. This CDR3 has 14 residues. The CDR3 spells CASSVEGTTYEQYF. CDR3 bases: TGTGCCAGCAGCGTAGAGGGGACAACCTACGAGCAGTACTTC.

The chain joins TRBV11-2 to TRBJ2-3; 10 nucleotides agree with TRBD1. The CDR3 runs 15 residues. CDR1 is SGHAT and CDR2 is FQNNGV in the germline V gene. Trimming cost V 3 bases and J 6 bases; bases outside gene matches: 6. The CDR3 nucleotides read TGTGCCAGCAGCTTCGGGACAGGGGAGTCGGATACGCAGTATTTT. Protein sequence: CASSFGTGESDTQYF.

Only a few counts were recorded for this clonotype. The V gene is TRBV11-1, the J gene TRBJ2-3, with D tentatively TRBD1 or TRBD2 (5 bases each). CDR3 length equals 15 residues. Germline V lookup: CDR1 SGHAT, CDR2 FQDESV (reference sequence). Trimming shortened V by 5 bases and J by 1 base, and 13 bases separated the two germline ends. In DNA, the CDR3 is TGTGCCAGCAGCCTGGGACCAGACGGCACAGATACGCAGTATTTT. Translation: CASSLGPDGTDTQYF.

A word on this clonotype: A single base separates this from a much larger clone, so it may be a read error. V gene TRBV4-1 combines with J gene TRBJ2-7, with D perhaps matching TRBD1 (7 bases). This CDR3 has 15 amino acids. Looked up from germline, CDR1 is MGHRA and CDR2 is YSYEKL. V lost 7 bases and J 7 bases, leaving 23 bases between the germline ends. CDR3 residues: CASTYDREAYNEQYF. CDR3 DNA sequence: TGCGCCAGCACCTACGACAGGGAGGCCTACAATGAGCAGTACTTC.

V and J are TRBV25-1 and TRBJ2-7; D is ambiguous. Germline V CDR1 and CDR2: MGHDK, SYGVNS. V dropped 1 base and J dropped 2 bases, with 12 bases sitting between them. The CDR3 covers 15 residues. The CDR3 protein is CASSEWVGTTYEQYF. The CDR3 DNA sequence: TGTGCCAGCAGTGAATGGGTCGGTACAACCTACGAGCAGTACTTC.

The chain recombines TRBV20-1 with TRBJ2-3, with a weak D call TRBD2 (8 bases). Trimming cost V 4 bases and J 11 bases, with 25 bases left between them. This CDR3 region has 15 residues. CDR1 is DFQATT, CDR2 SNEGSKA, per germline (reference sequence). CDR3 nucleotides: TGCAGTGCTAAGTCGGAGGGGGCGGGAGGATACGGGCAGTATTTT. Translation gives CSAKSEGAGGYGQYF.

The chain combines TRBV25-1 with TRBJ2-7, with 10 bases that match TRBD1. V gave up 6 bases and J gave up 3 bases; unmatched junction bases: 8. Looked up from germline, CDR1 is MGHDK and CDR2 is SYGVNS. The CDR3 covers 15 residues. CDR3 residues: CASRSTGTGVYEQYF. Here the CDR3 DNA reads TGTGCCAGCAGATCTACCGGGACAGGGGTCTACGAGCAGTACTTC.

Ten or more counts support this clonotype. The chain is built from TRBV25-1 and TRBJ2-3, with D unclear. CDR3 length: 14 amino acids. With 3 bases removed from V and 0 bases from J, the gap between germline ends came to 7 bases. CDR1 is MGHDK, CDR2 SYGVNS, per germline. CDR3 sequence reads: CASSELGSTDTQYF. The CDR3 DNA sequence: TGTGCCAGCAGTGAGTTGGGGAGCACAGATACGCAGTATTTT.

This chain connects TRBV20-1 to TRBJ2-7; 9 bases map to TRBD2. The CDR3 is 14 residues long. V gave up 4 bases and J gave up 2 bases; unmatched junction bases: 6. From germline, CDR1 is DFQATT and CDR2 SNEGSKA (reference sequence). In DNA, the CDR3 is TGCAGTGCTATGGCTAGCGGGACCACCTACGAGCAGTACTTC. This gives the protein CSAMASGTTYEQYF.

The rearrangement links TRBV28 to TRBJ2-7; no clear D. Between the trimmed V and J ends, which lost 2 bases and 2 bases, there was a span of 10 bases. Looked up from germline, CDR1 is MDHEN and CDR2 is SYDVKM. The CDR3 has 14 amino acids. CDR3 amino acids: CASSLGWRAYEQYF. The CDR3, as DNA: TGTGCCAGCAGTTTAGGTTGGCGAGCCTACGAGCAGTACTTC.

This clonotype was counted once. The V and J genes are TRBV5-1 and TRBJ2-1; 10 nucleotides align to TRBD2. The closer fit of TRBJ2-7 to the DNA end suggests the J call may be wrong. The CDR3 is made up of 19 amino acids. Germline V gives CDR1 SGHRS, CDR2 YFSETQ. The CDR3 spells CASSPYKAGGLGSYNEQYF. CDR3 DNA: TGCGCCAGCAGCCCTTACAAAGCGGGAGGGCTCGGCTCCTACAATGAGCAGTACTTC.

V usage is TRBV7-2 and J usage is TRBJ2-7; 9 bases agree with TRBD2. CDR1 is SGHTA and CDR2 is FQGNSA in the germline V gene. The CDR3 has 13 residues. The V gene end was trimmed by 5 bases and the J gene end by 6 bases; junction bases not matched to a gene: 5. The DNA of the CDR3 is TGTGCCAGCAGCGAAGGGACTAGCCCCGAGCAGTACTTC. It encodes CASSEGTSPEQYF.